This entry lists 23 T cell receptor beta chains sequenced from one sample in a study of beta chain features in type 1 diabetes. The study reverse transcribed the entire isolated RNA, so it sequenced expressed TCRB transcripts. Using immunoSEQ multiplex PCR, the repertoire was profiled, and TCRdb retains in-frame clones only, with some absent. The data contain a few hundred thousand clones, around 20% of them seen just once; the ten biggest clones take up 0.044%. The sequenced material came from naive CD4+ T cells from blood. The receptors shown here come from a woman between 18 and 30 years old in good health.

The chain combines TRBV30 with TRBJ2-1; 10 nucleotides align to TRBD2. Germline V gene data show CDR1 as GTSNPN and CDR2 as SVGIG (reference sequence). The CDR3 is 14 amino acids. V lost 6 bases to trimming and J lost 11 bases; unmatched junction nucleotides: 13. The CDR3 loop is CACTAGDSGRQQFF. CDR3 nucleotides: TGTGCCTGTACCGCGGGGGATAGCGGGAGGCAGCAGTTCTTC.

The CDR3 here is CAIWRGGFQETQYF. CDR3 nucleotides: TGTGCCATCTGGAGGGGTGGTTTCCAAGAGACCCAGTACTTC. V is TRBV10-3 and J is TRBJ2-5; maybe TRBD2 (6 bases). The germline V and J ends were trimmed by 8 bases and 1 base, with 14 bases remaining between them. The germline gives CDR1 ENHRY, CDR2 SYGVKD. This CDR3 contains 14 residues.

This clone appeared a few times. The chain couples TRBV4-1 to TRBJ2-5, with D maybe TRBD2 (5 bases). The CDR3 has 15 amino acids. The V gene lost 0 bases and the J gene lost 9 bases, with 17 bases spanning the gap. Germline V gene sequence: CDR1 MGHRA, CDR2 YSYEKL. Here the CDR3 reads CASSQEATPIGAQYF. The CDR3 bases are TGCGCCAGCAGCCAAGAGGCGACTCCTATCGGGGCCCAGTACTTC.

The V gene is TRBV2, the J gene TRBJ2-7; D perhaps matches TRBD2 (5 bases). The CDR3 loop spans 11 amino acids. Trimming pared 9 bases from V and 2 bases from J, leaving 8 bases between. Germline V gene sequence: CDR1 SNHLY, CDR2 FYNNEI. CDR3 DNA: TGTGCCAGTGCCGGGGCCTACGAGCAGTACTTC. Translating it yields CASAGAYEQYF.

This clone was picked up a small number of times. The CDR3 is CASRTSRGRGETQYF. In nucleotides, the CDR3 is TGTGCCAGTAGGACCAGCAGGGGGCGAGGCGAGACCCAGTACTTC. This chain connects TRBV19 to TRBJ2-5; 8 positions agree with TRBD1. Germline V gives CDR1 LNHDA, CDR2 SQIVND (reference sequence). Trimming at V came to 6 bases and at J to 5 bases, leaving 11 bases not matched to a gene. The CDR3 covers 15 residues.

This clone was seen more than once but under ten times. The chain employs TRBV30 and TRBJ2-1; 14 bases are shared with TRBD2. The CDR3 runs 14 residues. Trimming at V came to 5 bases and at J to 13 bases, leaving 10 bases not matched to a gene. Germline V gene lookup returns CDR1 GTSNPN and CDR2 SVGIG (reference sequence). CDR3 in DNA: TGTGCCTGGTCAATTCGACTAGCGGGAGGGGATCAGTTCTTC. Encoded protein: CAWSIRLAGGDQFF.

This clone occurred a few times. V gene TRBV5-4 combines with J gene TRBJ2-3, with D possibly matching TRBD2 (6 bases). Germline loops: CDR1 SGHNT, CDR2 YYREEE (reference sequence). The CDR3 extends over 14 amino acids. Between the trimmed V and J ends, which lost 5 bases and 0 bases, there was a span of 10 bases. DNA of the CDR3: TGTGCCAGCAGACGGGACTTAAGCACAGATACGCAGTATTTT. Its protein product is CASRRDLSTDTQYF.

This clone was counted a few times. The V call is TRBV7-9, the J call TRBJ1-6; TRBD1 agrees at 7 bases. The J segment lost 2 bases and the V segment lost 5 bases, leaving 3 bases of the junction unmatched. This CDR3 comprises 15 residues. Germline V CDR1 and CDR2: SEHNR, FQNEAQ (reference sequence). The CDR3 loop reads CASSTGTAYNSPLHF. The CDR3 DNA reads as TGTGCCAGCAGCACCGGGACAGCCTATAATTCACCCCTCCACTTT.

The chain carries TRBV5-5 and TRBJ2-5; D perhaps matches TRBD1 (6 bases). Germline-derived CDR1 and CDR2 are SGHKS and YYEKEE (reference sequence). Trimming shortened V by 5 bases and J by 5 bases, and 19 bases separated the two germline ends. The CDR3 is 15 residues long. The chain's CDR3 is CASRFRDIPHETQYF. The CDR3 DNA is TGTGCCAGCAGATTCCGGGACATCCCTCACGAGACCCAGTACTTC.

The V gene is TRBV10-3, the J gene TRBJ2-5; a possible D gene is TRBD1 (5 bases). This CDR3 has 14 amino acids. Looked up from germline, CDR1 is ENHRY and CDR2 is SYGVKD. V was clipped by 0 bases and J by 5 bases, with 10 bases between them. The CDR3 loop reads CAISESEKGETQYF. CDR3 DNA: TGTGCCATCAGTGAGTCAGAGAAGGGGGAGACCCAGTACTTC.

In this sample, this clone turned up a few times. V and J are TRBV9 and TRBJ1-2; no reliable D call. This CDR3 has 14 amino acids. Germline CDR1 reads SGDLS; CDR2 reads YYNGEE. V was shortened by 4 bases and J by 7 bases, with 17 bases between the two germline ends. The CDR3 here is CASSPLAAATGYTF. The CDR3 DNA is TGTGCCAGCAGCCCCTTGGCGGCAGCAACTGGCTACACCTTC.

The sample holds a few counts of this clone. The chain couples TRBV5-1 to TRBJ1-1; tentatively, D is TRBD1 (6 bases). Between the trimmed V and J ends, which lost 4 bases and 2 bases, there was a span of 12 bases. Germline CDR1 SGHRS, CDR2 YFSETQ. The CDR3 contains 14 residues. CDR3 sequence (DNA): TGCGCCAGCAGCCTACGGACAGACAACACTGAAGCTTTCTTT. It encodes CASSLRTDNTEAFF.

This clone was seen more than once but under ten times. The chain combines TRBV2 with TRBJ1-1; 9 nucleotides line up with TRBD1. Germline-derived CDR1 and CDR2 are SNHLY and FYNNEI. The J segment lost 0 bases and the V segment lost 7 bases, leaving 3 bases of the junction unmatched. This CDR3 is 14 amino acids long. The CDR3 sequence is CASTRQGVNTEAFF. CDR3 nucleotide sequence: TGTGCCAGCACCCGACAGGGGGTGAACACTGAAGCTTTCTTT.

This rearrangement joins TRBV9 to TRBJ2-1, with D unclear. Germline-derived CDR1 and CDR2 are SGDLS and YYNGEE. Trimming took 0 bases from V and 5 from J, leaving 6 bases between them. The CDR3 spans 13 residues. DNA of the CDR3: TGTGCCAGCAGCGTAGCTACCCACAATGAGCAGTTCTTC. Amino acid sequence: CASSVATHNEQFF. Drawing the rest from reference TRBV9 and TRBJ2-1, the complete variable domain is DSGVTQTPKHLITATGQRVTLRCSPRSGDLSVYWYQQSLDQGLQFLIQYYNGEERAKGNILERFSAQQFPDLHSELNLSSLELGDSALYFCASSVATHNEQFFGPGTRLTVL.

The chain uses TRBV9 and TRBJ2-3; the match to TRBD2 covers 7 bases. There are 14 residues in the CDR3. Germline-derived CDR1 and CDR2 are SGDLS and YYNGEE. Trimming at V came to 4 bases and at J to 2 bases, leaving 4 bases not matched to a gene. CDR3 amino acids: CASSTRDYTDTQYF. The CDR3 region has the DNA TGTGCCAGCAGCACTCGGGACTACACAGATACGCAGTATTTT.

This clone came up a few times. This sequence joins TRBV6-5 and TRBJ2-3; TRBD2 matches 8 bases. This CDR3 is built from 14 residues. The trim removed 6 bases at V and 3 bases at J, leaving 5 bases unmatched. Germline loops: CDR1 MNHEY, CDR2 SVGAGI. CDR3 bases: TGTGCCAGCAGACCCGGGACTAGTACAGATACGCAGTATTTT. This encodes CASRPGTSTDTQYF.

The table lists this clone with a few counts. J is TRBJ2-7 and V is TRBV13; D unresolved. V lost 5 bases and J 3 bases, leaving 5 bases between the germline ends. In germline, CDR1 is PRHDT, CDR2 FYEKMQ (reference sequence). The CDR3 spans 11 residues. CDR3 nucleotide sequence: TGTGCCAGCAGCGTCGGCTACGAGCAGTACTTC. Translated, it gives CASSVGYEQYF.

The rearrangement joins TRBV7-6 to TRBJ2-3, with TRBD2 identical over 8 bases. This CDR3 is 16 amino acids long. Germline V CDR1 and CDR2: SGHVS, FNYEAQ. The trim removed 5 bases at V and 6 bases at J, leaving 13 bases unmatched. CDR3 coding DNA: TGTGCCAGCAGCCCGCTCGCGAGCGGGGGACCTGATACGCAGTATTTT. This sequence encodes CASSPLASGGPDTQYF.

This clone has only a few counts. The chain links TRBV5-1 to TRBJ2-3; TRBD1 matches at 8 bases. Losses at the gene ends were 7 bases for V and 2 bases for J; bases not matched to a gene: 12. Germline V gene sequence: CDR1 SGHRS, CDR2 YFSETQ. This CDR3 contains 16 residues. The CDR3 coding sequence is TGCGCCAGCTCTAAACAGGGGGACGGTTACACAGATACGCAGTATTTT. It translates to CASSKQGDGYTDTQYF.

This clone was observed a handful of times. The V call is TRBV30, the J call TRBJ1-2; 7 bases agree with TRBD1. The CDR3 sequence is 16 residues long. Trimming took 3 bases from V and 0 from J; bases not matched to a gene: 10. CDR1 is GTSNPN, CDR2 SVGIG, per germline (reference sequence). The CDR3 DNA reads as TGTGCCTGGAGCCTCGCCGGGACAGTCACTAACTATGGCTACACCTTC. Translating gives CAWSLAGTVTNYGYTF.

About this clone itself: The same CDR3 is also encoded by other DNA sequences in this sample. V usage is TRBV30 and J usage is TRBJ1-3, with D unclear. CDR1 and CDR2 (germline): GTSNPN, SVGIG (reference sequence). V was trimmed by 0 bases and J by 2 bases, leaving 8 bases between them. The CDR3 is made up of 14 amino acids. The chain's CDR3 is CAWSVLGPGNTIYF. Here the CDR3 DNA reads TGTGCCTGGAGTGTACTAGGGCCTGGAAACACCATATATTTT.

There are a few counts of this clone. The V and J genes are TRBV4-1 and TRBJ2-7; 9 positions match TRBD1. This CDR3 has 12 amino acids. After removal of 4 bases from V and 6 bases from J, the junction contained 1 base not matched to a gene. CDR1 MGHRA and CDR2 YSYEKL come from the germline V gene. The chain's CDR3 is CASSRTGAEQYF. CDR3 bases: TGCGCCAGCAGCCGGACAGGGGCCGAGCAGTACTTC.

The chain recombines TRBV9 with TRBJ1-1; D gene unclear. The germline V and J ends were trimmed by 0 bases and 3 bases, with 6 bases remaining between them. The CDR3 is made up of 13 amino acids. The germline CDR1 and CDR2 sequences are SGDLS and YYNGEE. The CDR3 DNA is TGTGCCAGCAGCGTAGACAGCTACACTGAAGCTTTCTTT. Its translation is CASSVDSYTEAFF.